Reported below is one T cell receptor beta chain. The data belong to a study of T cells in Graves' hyperthyroidism and ophthalmopathy. There were TCR beta CDR3 regions amplified from RNA transcripts. HTBI primers were the set used in a first-round RT-PCR of the TCR CDR3. TCRdb re-called the multiplex PCR reads with MiXCR, one entry per CDR3 protein. The sample holds more than 350,000 distinct CDR3 sequences, about 16% seen once. Germline CDR1 and CDR2: LGHDT and YNNKEL (reference sequence). V lost 1 base, J lost 5 bases, and 14 bases lay in between. This CDR3 comprises 16 residues. This TCR came from a woman in her fifties or sixties with Graves' ophthalmopathy. The chain couples TRBV3-1 to TRBJ2-2; D possibly corresponds to TRBD1 (6 bases). What was sequenced was blood. DNA for the CDR3: TGTGCCAGCAGCCAAGGGGGGCCAACCCTGACCGGGGAGCTGTTTTTT. Translation: CASSQGGPTLTGELFF. The full variable domain, in which reference TRBV3-1 and TRBJ2-2 provide the parts outside the CDR3, is DTAVSQTPKYLVTQMGNDKSIKCEQNLGHDTMYWYKQDSKKFLKIMFSYNNKELIINETVPNRFSPKSPDKAHLNLHINSLELGDSAVYFCASSQGGPTLTGELFFGEGSRLTVL.